These 10 T cell receptor beta chains came from one sample sequenced in a study of shared clonotypes between healthy human individuals. The table came from immunoSEQ multiplex PCR; TCRdb's copy has only in-frame clones and leaves some out. This table holds around 2,100,000 clones, about 95% found once. CD8 cells classed as naive were CD45RO-negative and positively selected for CCR7, excluding terminally differentiated effector memory CD45RA+ cells. Input material: naive CD8+ T cells sorted from blood. These receptor sequences come from a man between 18 and 35 years old in good health.

This clone occurred once. The V and J genes are TRBV6-5 and TRBJ2-2, with D unclear. Trimming pared 2 bases from V and 7 bases from J, leaving 5 bases between. The CDR3 totals 12 residues. CDR1 MNHEY and CDR2 SVGAGI come from the germline V gene. For the CDR3, the DNA is TGTGCCAGCAGTTACGAGGACGGGGAGCTGTTTTTT. Amino acid sequence: CASSYEDGELFF.

V and J are TRBV7-2 and TRBJ2-3, with D perhaps TRBD2 (6 bases). V was trimmed by 2 bases and J by 2 bases, leaving 17 bases between them. CDR1 and CDR2 from the germline V gene are SGHTA and FQGNSA. The CDR3 runs to 17 residues. CDR3 loop: CASSLPGEAGPTDTQYF. CDR3 nucleotide sequence: TGTGCCAGCAGCTTACCGGGGGAGGCCGGCCCCACAGATACGCAGTATTTT.

The chain carries TRBV5-8 and TRBJ2-5; D is perhaps TRBD1 (6 bases). The CDR3 length is 15 residues. Germline CDR1 reads SGHTS; CDR2 reads YDEGEE. Trimming removed 1 base at V and 2 bases at J, with 12 bases between. This CDR3 is CASSLYPGVQETQYF. CDR3 nucleotide sequence: TGTGCCAGCAGCTTGTACCCAGGGGTGCAAGAGACCCAGTACTTC.

This CDR3 reads CASSLNTVRGYTF. DNA for the CDR3: TGTGCCAGCAGCTTAAATACCGTTCGGGGCTACACCTTC. This chain connects TRBV7-2 to TRBJ1-2, with no clear D. The CDR3 is 13 residues long. V was pared by 2 bases and J by 8 bases, with 12 bases between. From germline, CDR1 is SGHTA and CDR2 FQGNSA.

The genes are TRBV27 and TRBJ2-5; TRBD2 agrees at 10 bases. CDR3 length equals 18 residues. In germline, CDR1 is MNHEY, CDR2 SMNVEV (reference sequence). V shed 3 bases, J shed 2 bases, and the junction held 12 bases outside the gene matches. CDR3 in DNA: TGTGCCAGCAGTTTGGGGCCTAGCGGGGGCCTTGTTCAAGAGACCCAGTACTTC. Its protein product is CASSLGPSGGLVQETQYF.

This chain uses TRBV27 with TRBJ2-7; 10 bases match TRBD2. Losses at the gene ends were 3 bases for V and 4 bases for J; bases not matched to a gene: 6. The germline gives CDR1 MNHEY, CDR2 SMNVEV (reference sequence). This CDR3 is 15 amino acids long. In DNA form, the CDR3 reads TGTGCCAGCAGTTTTAGAAGCGGGGGGGTATACGAGCAGTACTTC. Protein product: CASSFRSGGVYEQYF.

The chain employs TRBV6-1 and TRBJ2-3; 8 bases are a match to TRBD2. The ends lost 4 bases at V and 2 bases at J; junction bases unmatched: 8. The length of the CDR3 is 16 residues. Germline values: CDR1 MNHNS, CDR2 SASEGT. CDR3 in amino acids: CASSAPAGAATDTQYF. The CDR3 DNA is TGTGCCAGCAGTGCCCCAGCGGGAGCCGCCACAGATACGCAGTATTTT.

V is TRBV10-3 and J is TRBJ2-1; 9 bases align to TRBD1. Germline loops: CDR1 ENHRY, CDR2 SYGVKD. The CDR3 runs 19 residues. Trimming at V came to 0 bases and at J to 0 bases, leaving 9 bases not matched to a gene. CDR3 coding DNA: TGTGCCATCAGTGAGTCGGGACAGGGCCCGGAAGGCTCCTACAATGAGCAGTTCTTC. This sequence encodes CAISESGQGPEGSYNEQFF.

The CDR3 sequence is CASSQDTAGVFNYGYTF. CDR3 DNA sequence: TGCGCCAGCAGCCAAGATACAGCAGGGGTGTTCAACTATGGCTACACCTTC. This chain uses TRBV4-3 with TRBJ1-2; a possible D gene is TRBD1 (6 bases). The CDR3 contains 17 residues. Germline CDR1 is LGHNA and CDR2 is YSLEER. Between the trimmed V and J ends, which lost 0 bases and 2 bases, there was a span of 16 bases.

As for this clone: The sample holds other DNA sequences that translate to the same CDR3. The chain uses TRBV7-9 and TRBJ2-7; D uncertain. Trimming took 2 bases from V and 4 from J, leaving 9 bases between them. The length of the CDR3 is 13 residues. Germline loops: CDR1 SEHNR, CDR2 FQNEAQ (reference sequence). CDR3: CASSLQGNYEQYF. The DNA of the CDR3 is TGTGCCAGCAGCTTACAAGGGAATTACGAGCAGTACTTC.